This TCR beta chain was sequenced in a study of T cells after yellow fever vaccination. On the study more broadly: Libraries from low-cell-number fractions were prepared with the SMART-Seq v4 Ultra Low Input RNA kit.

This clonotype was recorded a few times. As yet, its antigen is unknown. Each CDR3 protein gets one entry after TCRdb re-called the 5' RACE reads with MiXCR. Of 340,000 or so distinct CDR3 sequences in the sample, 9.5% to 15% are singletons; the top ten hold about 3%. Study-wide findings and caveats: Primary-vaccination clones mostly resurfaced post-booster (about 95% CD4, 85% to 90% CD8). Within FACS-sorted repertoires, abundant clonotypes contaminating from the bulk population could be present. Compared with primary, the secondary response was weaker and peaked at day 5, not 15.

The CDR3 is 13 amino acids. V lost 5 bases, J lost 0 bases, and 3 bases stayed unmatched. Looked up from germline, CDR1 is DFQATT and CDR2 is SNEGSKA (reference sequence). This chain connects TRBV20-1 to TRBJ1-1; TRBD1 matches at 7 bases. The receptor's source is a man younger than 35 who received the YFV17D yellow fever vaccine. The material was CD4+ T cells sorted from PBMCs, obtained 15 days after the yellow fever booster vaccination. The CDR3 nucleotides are TGCAGTGCTCGGACAGGTTTGAACACTGAAGCTTTCTTT. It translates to CSARTGLNTEAFF.